This T cell receptor beta chain was captured by sequencing in a study of cytomegalovirus exposure and HLA in healthy donors. Sequencing was performed with immunoSEQ multiplex PCR; in TCRdb, only in-frame clones are kept and a portion is missing. The table lists 150,000 to 200,000 clones, around 82% of them singletons. Sequencing was carried out using PBMCs. The clonotype comes from a young man in good health and CMV-seropositive.

CDR3 region: CASSLSPPGEKLFF. For the CDR3, the DNA is TGTGCCAGCAGTTTATCCCCGCCCGGGGAAAAACTGTTTTTT. This chain links TRBV27 with TRBJ1-4; no reliable D call. The germline V gene encodes CDR1 MNHEY and CDR2 SMNVEV (reference sequence). The CDR3 consists of 14 residues. Trimming took 0 bases from V and 8 from J, leaving 10 bases between them.